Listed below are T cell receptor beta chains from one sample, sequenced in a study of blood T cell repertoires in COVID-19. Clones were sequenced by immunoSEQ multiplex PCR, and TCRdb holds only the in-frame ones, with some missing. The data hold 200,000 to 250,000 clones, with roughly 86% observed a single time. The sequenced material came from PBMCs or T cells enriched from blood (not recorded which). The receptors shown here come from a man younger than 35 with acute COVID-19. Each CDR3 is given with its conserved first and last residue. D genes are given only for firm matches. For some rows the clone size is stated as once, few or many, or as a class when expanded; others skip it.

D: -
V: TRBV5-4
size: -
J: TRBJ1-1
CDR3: CASIDRGKNTEAFF
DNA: TGTGCCAGCATCGATCGGGGGAAGAACACTGAAGCTTTCTTT

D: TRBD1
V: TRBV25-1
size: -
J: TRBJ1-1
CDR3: CASSDSSDRGAFF
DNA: TGTGCCAGCAGTGATTCATCGGACAGGGGAGCTTTCTTT

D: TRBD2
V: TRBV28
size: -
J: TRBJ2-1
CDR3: CATRTSGSSYNEQFF
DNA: TGTGCCACACGGACTAGCGGGAGTTCCTACAATGAGCAGTTCTTC

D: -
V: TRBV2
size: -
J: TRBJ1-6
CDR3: CATQRGLQNSPLHF
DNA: TGTGCCACTCAGCGGGGCCTGCAAAATTCACCCCTCCACTTT

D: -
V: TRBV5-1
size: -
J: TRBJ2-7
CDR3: CASRPNRTQQYF
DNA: TGCGCCAGCAGGCCAAACAGGACACAGCAGTACTTC

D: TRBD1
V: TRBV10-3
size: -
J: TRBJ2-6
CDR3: CAISPGQANSGANVLTF
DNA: TGTGCCATCAGTCCGGGACAGGCTAACTCTGGGGCCAACGTCCTGACTTTC

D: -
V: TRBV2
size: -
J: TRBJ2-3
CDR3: CASTDRGLQSTDTQYF
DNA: TGTGCCAGCACCGACCGGGGGTTACAAAGCACAGATACGCAGTATTTT

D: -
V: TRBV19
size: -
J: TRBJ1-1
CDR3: CASSTGGGAEAFF
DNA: TGTGCCAGTAGTACCGGGGGTGGGGCTGAAGCTTTCTTT

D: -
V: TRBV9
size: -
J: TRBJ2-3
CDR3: CASSLRSQGTTDTQYF
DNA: TGTGCCAGCAGCCTACGGAGCCAGGGGACGACAGATACGCAGTATTTT

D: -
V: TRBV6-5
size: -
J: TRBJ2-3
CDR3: CASSYSLAGLPDTQYF
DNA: TGTGCCAGCAGTTACTCGTTGGCGGGTCTGCCAGATACGCAGTATTTT

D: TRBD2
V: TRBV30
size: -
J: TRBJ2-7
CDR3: CAWSRTFFPTSGRKTDEQYF
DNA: TGTGCCTGGAGCCGAACCTTTTTCCCGACTAGCGGGAGAAAGACCGACGAGCAGTACTTC

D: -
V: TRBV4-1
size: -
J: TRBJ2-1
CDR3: CASSPTGPYNEQFF
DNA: TGCGCCAGCAGCCCGACAGGACCCTACAATGAGCAGTTCTTC

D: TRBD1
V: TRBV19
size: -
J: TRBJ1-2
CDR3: CASSTGQGYPSNYGYTF
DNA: TGTGCCAGTAGTACCGGACAGGGATACCCTTCCAACTATGGCTACACCTTC

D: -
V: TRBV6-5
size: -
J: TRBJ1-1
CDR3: CASNRDRTNTEAFF
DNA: TGTGCCAGCAACCGAGACAGGACGAACACTGAAGCTTTCTTT

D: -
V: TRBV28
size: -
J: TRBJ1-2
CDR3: CASSLQISYGYTF
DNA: TGTGCCAGCAGTTTGCAGATCTCCTATGGCTACACCTTC

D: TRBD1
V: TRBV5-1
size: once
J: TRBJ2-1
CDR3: CASSGTGENHNEQFF
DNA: TGCGCCAGCAGCGGGACAGGAGAGAACCACAATGAGCAGTTCTTC

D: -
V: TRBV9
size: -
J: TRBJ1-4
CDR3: CASSDQRLGEKLFF
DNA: TGTGCCAGCAGCGACCAAAGACTAGGTGAAAAACTGTTTTTT

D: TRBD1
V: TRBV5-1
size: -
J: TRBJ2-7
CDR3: CASSFATGTYEQYF
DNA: TGCGCCAGCAGCTTTGCGACAGGGACCTACGAGCAGTACTTC

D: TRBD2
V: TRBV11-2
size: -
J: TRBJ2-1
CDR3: CASSLSPSGRGRRIEQFF
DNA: TGTGCCAGCAGCTTGTCGCCTAGCGGGCGGGGACGGCGTATTGAGCAGTTCTTC

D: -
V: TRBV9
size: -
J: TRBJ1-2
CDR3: CASSNVGGYGYTF
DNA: TGTGCCAGCAGTAATGTGGGGGGCTATGGCTACACCTTC